These 24 T cell receptor beta chains came from one sample sequenced in a study of blood T cell repertoires in COVID-19. The repertoire was sequenced with immunoSEQ multiplex PCR; TCRdb's copy has only in-frame clones and lacks some. The sample includes 50,000 to 85,000 clones, around three quarters seen only once; the top ten take about a tenth. Sequenced: peripheral blood. These receptors came from a human donor in a cohort sampled during active COVID-19.

The V gene is TRBV28, the J gene TRBJ2-6; the match to TRBD1 covers 7 bases. The CDR3 has 17 residues. Germline CDR1 is MDHEN and CDR2 is SYDVKM. V lost 6 bases to trimming and J lost 0 bases; unmatched junction nucleotides: 8. As DNA, the CDR3 is TGTGCCAGCAGCACCAGACAGGGCAGCTCTGGGGCCAACGTCCTGACTTTC. It yields the protein CASSTRQGSSGANVLTF.

The chain links TRBV5-5 to TRBJ2-7, with 7 bases lining up with TRBD2. The V gene's germline CDR1 is SGHKS and CDR2 YYEKEE (reference sequence). This CDR3 region has 14 residues. After removal of 4 bases from V and 7 bases from J, the junction contained 11 bases not matched to a gene. CDR3 loop: CASSHSGTAGEQYF. The CDR3 DNA sequence: TGTGCCAGCAGCCACAGCGGGACGGCCGGGGAGCAGTACTTC.

The rearrangement joins TRBV28 to TRBJ2-7; TRBD2 agrees at 7 bases. The CDR3 runs to 15 residues. From germline, CDR1 is MDHEN and CDR2 SYDVKM. V was pared by 7 bases and J by 5 bases, with 14 bases of the junction left unmatched. CDR3 residues: CASTPRPLAADEQYF. The CDR3 bases are TGTGCCAGCACCCCCCGTCCCCTAGCGGCAGACGAGCAGTACTTC. The variable domain in full, with the rest retrieved from reference TRBV28 and TRBJ2-7, is DVKVTQSSRYLVKRTGEKVFLECVQDMDHENMFWYRQDPGLGLRLIYFSYDVKMKEKGDIPEGYSVSREKKERFSLILESASTNQTSMYLCASTPRPLAADEQYFGPGTRLTVT.

This clone came up once. This chain links TRBV5-1 with TRBJ2-7, with unresolved D. Germline V gives CDR1 SGHRS, CDR2 YFSETQ. V was cut by 1 base and J by 1 base, with 6 bases left in between. This CDR3 is built from 13 residues. The CDR3 bases are TGCGCCAGCAGCTTGTTTCAGTCCTACGAGCAGTACTTC. Translating gives CASSLFQSYEQYF.

A few counts support this clone. V is TRBV28 and J is TRBJ2-7; 8 bases match TRBD1. V shed 4 bases, J shed 7 bases, and the junction held 15 bases outside the gene matches. This CDR3 has 16 amino acids. Per germline, CDR1 MDHEN and CDR2 SYDVKM. The CDR3 sequence is CASSSARTGPSREQYF. The DNA for the CDR3 is TGTGCCAGCAGTTCCGCGCGGACAGGGCCCTCTAGGGAGCAGTACTTC.

The rearrangement uses TRBV5-6 and TRBJ2-1, with 13 positions matching TRBD2. J was trimmed by 10 bases and V by 3 bases; bases with no gene match: 7. The CDR3 is made up of 15 amino acids. Germline V gives CDR1 SGHDT, CDR2 YYEEEE. The CDR3, as DNA: TGTGCCAGCAGCTCCGGACTAGCGGGAGTCGGCGAGCAGTTCTTC. This codes for CASSSGLAGVGEQFF.

The table lists this clone with a few counts. This rearrangement joins TRBV4-3 to TRBJ2-1; a weak D match, TRBD2 (7 bases). Germline CDR1 and CDR2: LGHNA and YSLEER. CDR3 length equals 14 residues. V lost 4 bases and J lost 9, with 16 bases in between. The CDR3 loop reads CASSPRGTQGEQFF. The CDR3, as DNA: TGCGCCAGCAGCCCGCGGGGGACACAGGGTGAGCAGTTCTTC.

The V call is TRBV27, the J call TRBJ2-5; a weak D match, TRBD1 (6 bases). This CDR3 region has 14 residues. Germline V lookup: CDR1 MNHEY, CDR2 SMNVEV (reference sequence). Trimming left V 5 bases short and J 4 bases short, with 14 bases between. CDR3 sequence reads: CASSQDWGRETQYF. CDR3 DNA: TGTGCCAGCAGTCAGGACTGGGGGCGAGAGACCCAGTACTTC.

The rearrangement joins TRBV29-1 to TRBJ1-2, with D perhaps TRBD1 (6 bases). Germline V CDR1 and CDR2: SQVTM, ANQGSEA. Trimming removed 7 bases from V and 8 bases from J, with 23 bases in between. The length of the CDR3 is 14 residues. The DNA of the CDR3 is TGCAGCGCAATGGTTCGAGACAGGTCAGGAGGCTACACCTTC. This gives the protein CSAMVRDRSGGYTF.

The gene calls are TRBV7-2 and TRBJ2-7; 11 nucleotides match TRBD2. The CDR3 is made up of 14 amino acids. Germline-derived CDR1 and CDR2 are SGHTA and FQGNSA. V was pared by 3 bases and J by 4 bases, with 2 bases of the junction left unmatched. CDR3 in DNA: TGTGCCAGCAGCTTGACTAGCGGGAATTACGAGCAGTACTTC. It translates to CASSLTSGNYEQYF.

The chain links TRBV28 to TRBJ1-4; no definite D call. CDR3 size: 17 residues. The germline V and J ends were trimmed by 8 bases and 5 bases, with 24 bases remaining between them. Germline lookup yields CDR1 MDHEN and CDR2 SYDVKM. CDR3 sequence reads: CASGKTAPKTRNEKLFF. The CDR3 DNA sequence: TGTGCCAGCGGTAAAACAGCTCCTAAGACGCGAAATGAAAAACTGTTTTTT.

This clone was counted between two and nine times. CDR3 region: CASSLYRTSGIYEQYF. CDR3 in DNA: TGTGCCAGCAGCTTATATCGGACTAGCGGGATCTACGAGCAGTACTTC. The chain recombines TRBV7-3 with TRBJ2-7; the match to TRBD2 covers 12 bases. The CDR3 runs to 16 residues. Germline V CDR1 and CDR2: SGHTA, FQGTGA. V gave up 2 bases and J gave up 3 bases; unmatched junction bases: 5. The full variable domain, with the rest looked up from reference TRBV7-3 and TRBJ2-7, is GAGVSQTPSNKVTEKGKYVELRCDPISGHTALYWYRQSLGQGPEFLIYFQGTGAADDSGLPNDRFFAVRPEGSVSTLKIQRTERGDSAVYLCASSLYRTSGIYEQYFGPGTRLTVT.

The table lists this clone with a few counts. This chain uses TRBV6-1 with TRBJ2-7; D is possibly TRBD2 (5 bases). The CDR3 contains 14 residues. Germline V gives CDR1 MNHNS, CDR2 SASEGT. V was clipped by 0 bases and J by 2 bases, with 8 bases between them. CDR3 in amino acids: CASSEAGVTYEQYF. CDR3 in DNA: TGTGCCAGCAGTGAAGCGGGAGTGACCTACGAGCAGTACTTC.

This clone has more than one count but fewer than ten. This sequence joins TRBV19 and TRBJ1-1, with D unresolved. V gave up 6 bases and J gave up 1 base, with 6 bases separating them. Germline lookup yields CDR1 LNHDA and CDR2 SQIVND (reference sequence). The CDR3 runs to 12 residues. DNA of the CDR3: TGTGCCAGTAGCGTATGGAACACTGAAGCTTTCTTT. Protein product: CASSVWNTEAFF.

The rearrangement links TRBV28 to TRBJ2-7; possibly TRBD1 for D (5 bases). Germline V gene data show CDR1 as MDHEN and CDR2 as SYDVKM. The ends were cut back, 7 bases at V and 0 bases at J, with 16 bases in the middle. This CDR3 has 15 amino acids. This CDR3 is CASNLSAGHSYEQYF. The CDR3 nucleotides are TGTGCCAGCAACCTGTCGGCAGGACACTCCTACGAGCAGTACTTC.

The chain uses TRBV19 and TRBJ2-6; 7 positions agree with TRBD1. The J segment lost 4 bases and the V segment lost 4 bases, leaving 7 bases of the junction unmatched. The germline CDR1 and CDR2 sequences are LNHDA and SQIVND (reference sequence). This CDR3 is 16 amino acids long. The CDR3 DNA reads TGTGCCAGTAGTACCCCAACAGGGGCAGGGGCCAACGTCCTGACTTTC. Protein product: CASSTPTGAGANVLTF. Full variable domain (rest looked up from reference TRBV19 and TRBJ2-6): DGGITQSPKYLFRKEGQNVTLSCEQNLNHDAMYWYRQDPGQGLRLIYYSQIVNDFQKGDIAEGYSVSREKKESFPLTVTSAQKNPTAFYLCASSTPTGAGANVLTFGAGSRLTVL.

The chain joins TRBV5-3 to TRBJ2-5; 12 bases agree with TRBD2. TRBV5-3 is designated an ORF whose function remains uncertain. The CDR3 is 22 amino acids. Germline trimming cut 5 bases from V and 2 bases from J; bases unmatched to any gene: 25. The CDR3 DNA sequence: TGTGCCAGAAGTTCGGTCGGGTGGTCTGAGACTAGCGGGAGATGGGGGCAAGAGACCCAGTACTTC. Encoded protein: CARSSVGWSETSGRWGQETQYF.

V and J are TRBV24-1 and TRBJ2-5; 14 positions agree with TRBD2. Germline-derived CDR1 and CDR2 are KGHDR and SFDVKD. The CDR3 has 16 amino acids. The ends lost 4 bases at V and 4 bases at J; junction bases unmatched: 4. The CDR3 here is CATSDPGLAGVETQYF. In nucleotides, the CDR3 is TGTGCCACCAGTGACCCGGGACTAGCGGGAGTAGAGACCCAGTACTTC.

V is TRBV5-1 and J is TRBJ2-2; 9 bases agree with TRBD1. Germline V lookup: CDR1 SGHRS, CDR2 YFSETQ. This CDR3 has 15 residues. V lost 0 bases, J lost 4 bases, and 1 base stayed unmatched. The CDR3 region is CASSLGQGGTGELFF. The CDR3 region has the DNA TGCGCCAGCAGCTTGGGACAGGGGGGCACCGGGGAGCTGTTTTTT.

The chain recombines TRBV7-9 with TRBJ2-7; 9 bases map to TRBD1. Trimming took 6 bases from V and 0 from J; bases not matched to a gene: 3. CDR3 length equals 14 residues. The germline CDR1 and CDR2 sequences are SEHNR and FQNEAQ (reference sequence). CDR3 nucleotides: TGTGCCAGCAGTACGGACAGGGGCTCCTACGAGCAGTACTTC. Translation gives CASSTDRGSYEQYF.

This clone occurred a few times. V gene TRBV9 combines with J gene TRBJ1-4; no definite D call. In germline, CDR1 is SGDLS, CDR2 YYNGEE. The length of the CDR3 is 15 residues. Trimming stripped 0 bases from V and 6 bases from J, with 12 bases between. The DNA for the CDR3 is TGTGCCAGCAGCGTAGTGGGAGACACAGATGAAAAACTGTTTTTT. It yields the protein CASSVVGDTDEKLFF.

The CDR3 here is CASSPGGDEQYF. The CDR3, as DNA: TGCGCCAGCAGTCCAGGGGGCGACGAGCAGTACTTC. The chain links TRBV5-1 to TRBJ2-7, with 8 bases lining up with TRBD1. With V trimmed by 5 bases and J by 5 bases, 3 bases remained unmatched. The germline gives CDR1 SGHRS, CDR2 YFSETQ. The CDR3 extends over 12 amino acids.

As concerns this clone: The germline gene is not matched at one end of the junction; a read error may be the cause. This chain connects TRBV7-7 to TRBJ2-7; TRBD1 matches at 9 bases. The CDR3 loop spans 15 amino acids. Germline lookup yields CDR1 SSHAT and CDR2 FNYEAQ (reference sequence). CDR3 sequence: CASSLGQGSSYEQYF. CDR3 DNA sequence: TGTGCTAGCAGCTTAGGACAGGGGTCCTCCTACGAGCAGTACTTC. Filled out from reference TRBV7-7 and TRBJ2-7, the complete variable domain reads GAGVSQSPRYKVTKRGQDVTLRCDPISSHATLYWYQQALGQGPEFLTYFNYEAQPDKSGLPSDRFSAERPEGSISTLTIQRTEQRDSAMYRCASSLGQGSSYEQYFGPGTRLTVT.

V is TRBV25-1 and J is TRBJ2-3, with 11 bases aligning to TRBD1. The germline gives CDR1 MGHDK, CDR2 SYGVNS. The V segment lost 6 bases and the J segment 3 bases; nucleotides outside the gene matches: 14. The CDR3 is made up of 18 amino acids. This CDR3 reads CASSQWGTGGMRTDTQYF. Written as DNA, the CDR3 is TGTGCCAGCAGCCAGTGGGGGACAGGGGGAATGAGGACAGATACGCAGTATTTT.